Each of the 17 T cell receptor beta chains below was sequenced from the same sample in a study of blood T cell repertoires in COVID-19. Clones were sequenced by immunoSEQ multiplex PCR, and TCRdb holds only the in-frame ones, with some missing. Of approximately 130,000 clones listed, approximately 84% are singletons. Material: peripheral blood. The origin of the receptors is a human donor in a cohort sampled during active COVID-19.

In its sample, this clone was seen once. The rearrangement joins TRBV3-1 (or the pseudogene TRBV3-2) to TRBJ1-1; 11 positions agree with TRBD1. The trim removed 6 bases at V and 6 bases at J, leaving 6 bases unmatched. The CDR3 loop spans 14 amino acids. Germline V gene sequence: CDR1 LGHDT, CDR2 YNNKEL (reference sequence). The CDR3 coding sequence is TGTGCCAGCAGTTACGGACAGGGGGCGTCTGAAGCTTTCTTT. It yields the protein CASSYGQGASEAFF.

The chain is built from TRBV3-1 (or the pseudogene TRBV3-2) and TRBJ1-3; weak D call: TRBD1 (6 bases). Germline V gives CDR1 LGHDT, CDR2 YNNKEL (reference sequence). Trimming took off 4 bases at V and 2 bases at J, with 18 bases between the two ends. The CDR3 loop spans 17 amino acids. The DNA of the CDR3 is TGTGCCAGCAGCCCTACTCGACAGGCAGGGGCTGGAAACACCATATATTTT. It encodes CASSPTRQAGAGNTIYF.

The CDR3 loop reads CAWTQGFSYEQYF. Written as DNA, the CDR3 is TGTGCCTGGACACAGGGGTTTTCCTACGAGCAGTACTTC. This chain uses TRBV30 with TRBJ2-7; the match to TRBD1 covers 7 bases. The V segment lost 4 bases and the J segment 1 base; nucleotides outside the gene matches: 4. The V gene's germline CDR1 is GTSNPN and CDR2 SVGIG (reference sequence). The CDR3 runs to 13 residues.

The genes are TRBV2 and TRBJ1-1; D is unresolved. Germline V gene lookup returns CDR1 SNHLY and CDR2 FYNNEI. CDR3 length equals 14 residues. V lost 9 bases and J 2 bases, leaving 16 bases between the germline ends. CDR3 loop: CARGTVERNTEAFF. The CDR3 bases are TGTGCCAGGGGTACAGTCGAACGAAACACTGAAGCTTTCTTT.

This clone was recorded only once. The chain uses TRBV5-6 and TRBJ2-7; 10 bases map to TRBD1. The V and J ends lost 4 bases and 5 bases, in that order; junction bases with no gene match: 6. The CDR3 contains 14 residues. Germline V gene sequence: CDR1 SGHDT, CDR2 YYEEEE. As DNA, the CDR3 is TGTGCCAGCAGCGGGACAGGGGTTTCCCACGAGCAGTACTTC. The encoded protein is CASSGTGVSHEQYF.

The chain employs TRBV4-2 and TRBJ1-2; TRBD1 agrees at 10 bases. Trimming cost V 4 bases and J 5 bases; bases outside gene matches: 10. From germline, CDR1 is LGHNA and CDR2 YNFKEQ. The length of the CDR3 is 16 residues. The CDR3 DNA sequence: TGTGCCAGCAGCCGTCTGTCGGGACAGGGGAATTATGGCTACACCTTC. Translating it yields CASSRLSGQGNYGYTF.

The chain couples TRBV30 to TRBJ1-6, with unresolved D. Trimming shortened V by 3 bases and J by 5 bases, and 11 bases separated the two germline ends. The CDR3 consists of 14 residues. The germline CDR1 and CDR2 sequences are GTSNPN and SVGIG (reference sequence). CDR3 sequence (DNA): TGTGCCTGGAGCCTAGTGGCTGATAATTCACCCCTCCACTTT. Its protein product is CAWSLVADNSPLHF.

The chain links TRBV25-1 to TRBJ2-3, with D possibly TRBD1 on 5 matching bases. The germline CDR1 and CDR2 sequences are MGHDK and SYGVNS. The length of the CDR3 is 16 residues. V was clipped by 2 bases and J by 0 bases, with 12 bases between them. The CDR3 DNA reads TGTGCCAGCAGTGAAAGACAGAGCTATAGCACAGATACGCAGTATTTT. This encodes CASSERQSYSTDTQYF.

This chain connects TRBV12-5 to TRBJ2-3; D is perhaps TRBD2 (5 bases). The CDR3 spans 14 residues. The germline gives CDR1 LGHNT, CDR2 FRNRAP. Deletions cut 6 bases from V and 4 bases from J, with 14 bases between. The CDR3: CASGLSAGSDTQYF. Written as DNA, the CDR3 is TGTGCTAGTGGCCTTAGCGCGGGCTCAGATACGCAGTATTTT.

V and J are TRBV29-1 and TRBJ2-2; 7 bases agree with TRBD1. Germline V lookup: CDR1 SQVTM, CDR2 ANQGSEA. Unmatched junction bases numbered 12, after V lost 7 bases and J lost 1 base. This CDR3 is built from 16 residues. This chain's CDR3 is CSASGTDDKNTGELFF. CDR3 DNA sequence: TGCAGCGCTTCCGGGACAGATGATAAGAACACCGGGGAGCTGTTTTTT.

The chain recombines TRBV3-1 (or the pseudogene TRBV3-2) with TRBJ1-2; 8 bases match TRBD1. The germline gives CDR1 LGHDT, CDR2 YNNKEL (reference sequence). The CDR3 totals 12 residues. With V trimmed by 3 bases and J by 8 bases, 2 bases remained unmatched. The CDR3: CASSQDRVGYTF. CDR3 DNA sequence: TGTGCCAGCAGCCAGGACAGGGTCGGCTACACCTTC.

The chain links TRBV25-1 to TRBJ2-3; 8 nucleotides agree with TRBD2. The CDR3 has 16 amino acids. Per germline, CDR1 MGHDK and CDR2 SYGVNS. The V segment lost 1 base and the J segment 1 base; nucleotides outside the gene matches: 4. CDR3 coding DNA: TGTGCCAGCAGTGAATCCTGGCGGGGGGGCACAGATACGCAGTATTTT. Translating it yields CASSESWRGGTDTQYF.

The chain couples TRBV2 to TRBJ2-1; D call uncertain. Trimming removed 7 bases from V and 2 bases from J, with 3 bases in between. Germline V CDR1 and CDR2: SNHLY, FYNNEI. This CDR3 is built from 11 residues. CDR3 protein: CASTAYNEQFF. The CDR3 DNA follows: TGTGCCAGCACCGCCTACAATGAGCAGTTCTTC.

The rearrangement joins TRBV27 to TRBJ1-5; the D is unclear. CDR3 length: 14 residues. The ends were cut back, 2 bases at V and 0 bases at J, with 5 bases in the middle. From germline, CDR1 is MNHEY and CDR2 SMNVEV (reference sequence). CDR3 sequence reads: CASSLRYSNQPQHF. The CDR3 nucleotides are TGTGCCAGCAGTTTACGGTATAGCAATCAGCCCCAGCATTTT.

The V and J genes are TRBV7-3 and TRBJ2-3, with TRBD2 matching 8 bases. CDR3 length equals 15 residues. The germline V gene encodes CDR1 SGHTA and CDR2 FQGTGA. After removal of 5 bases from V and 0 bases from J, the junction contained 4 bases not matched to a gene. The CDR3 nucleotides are TGTGCCAGCAGCAGACTAGCGAGGAGCACAGATACGCAGTATTTT. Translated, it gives CASSRLARSTDTQYF.

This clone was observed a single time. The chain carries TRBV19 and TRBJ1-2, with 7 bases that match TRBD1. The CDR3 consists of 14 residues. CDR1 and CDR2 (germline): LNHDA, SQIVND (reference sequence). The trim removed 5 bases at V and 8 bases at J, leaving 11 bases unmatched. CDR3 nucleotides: TGTGCCAGTAGTCCCGGGACAGAGCTTTTAGGCTACACCTTC. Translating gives CASSPGTELLGYTF.

This CDR3 is CASRGSGQGPETQYF. The DNA of the CDR3 is TGTGCCAGCAGGGGATCGGGACAGGGGCCAGAGACCCAGTACTTC. This chain joins TRBV7-8 and TRBJ2-5; 10 nucleotides match TRBD1. The V and J ends lost 6 bases and 4 bases, in that order; junction bases with no gene match: 8. The germline V gene has CDR1 SGHVS and CDR2 FQNEAQ. CDR3 length: 15 residues.